This T cell receptor (beta chain) was documented in a study of blood T cell repertoires in COVID-19. Study-level information: Italy, Spain and the United States were the sources of the convalescent and acute COVID-19 samples.

As processed by the authors: Estimates of nucleated cell counts were drawn from the amplification of reference gene primers. Some clones are missing from TCRdb's copy, which holds only in-frame ones; the method was immunoSEQ multiplex PCR. For V, J and clone size, that table is used; D and trimming come from the DNA. The sample lists around 300,000 clones; around 87% were seen once. V shed 6 bases and J 2 bases; nucleotides not matched to a gene: 11. Germline assignment: CDR1 MRHNA and CDR2 SNTAGT. The CDR3 is 19 residues long. Specimen: peripheral blood. The sequence derives from a man aged 45-60 years with active or convalescent COVID-19. The V call is TRBV6-4, the J call TRBJ2-3; TRBD2 matches at 16 bases. The DNA for the CDR3 is TGTGCCAGCAGGTTGGGACTAGCGGGAGGGCCTGGGGCCACAGATACGCAGTATTTT. Translating it yields CASRLGLAGGPGATDTQYF.